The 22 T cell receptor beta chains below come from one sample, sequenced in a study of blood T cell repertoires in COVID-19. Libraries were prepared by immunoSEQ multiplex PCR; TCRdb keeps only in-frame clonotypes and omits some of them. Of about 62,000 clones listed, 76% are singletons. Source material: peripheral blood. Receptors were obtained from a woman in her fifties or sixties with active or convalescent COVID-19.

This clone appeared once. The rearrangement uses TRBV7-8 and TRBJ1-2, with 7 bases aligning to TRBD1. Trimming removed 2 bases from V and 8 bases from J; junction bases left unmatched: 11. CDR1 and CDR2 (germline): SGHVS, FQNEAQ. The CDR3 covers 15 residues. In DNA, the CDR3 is TGTGCCAGCAGCTTAACAGGGGCAGGTGGAAACGGCTACACCTTC. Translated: CASSLTGAGGNGYTF.

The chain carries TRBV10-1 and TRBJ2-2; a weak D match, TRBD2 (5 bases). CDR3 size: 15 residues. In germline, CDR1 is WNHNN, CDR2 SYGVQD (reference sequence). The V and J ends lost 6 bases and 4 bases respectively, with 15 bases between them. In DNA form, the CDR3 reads TGCGCCAGCAGCGCCTCCGGGATCATCACCGGGGAGCTGTTTTTT. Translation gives CASSASGIITGELFF.

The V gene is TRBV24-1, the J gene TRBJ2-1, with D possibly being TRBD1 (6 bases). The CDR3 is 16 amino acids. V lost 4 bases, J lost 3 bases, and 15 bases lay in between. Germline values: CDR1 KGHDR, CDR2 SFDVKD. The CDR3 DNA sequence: TGTGCCACCAGTGACCTACCCCGGGACAACTACAATGAGCAGTTCTTC. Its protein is CATSDLPRDNYNEQFF.

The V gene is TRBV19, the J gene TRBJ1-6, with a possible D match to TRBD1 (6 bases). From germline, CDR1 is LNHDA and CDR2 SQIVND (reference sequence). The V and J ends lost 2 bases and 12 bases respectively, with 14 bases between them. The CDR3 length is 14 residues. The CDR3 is CASSIQGSNGPLHF. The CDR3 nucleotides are TGTGCCAGTAGTATACAGGGGTCTAATGGACCCCTCCACTTT.

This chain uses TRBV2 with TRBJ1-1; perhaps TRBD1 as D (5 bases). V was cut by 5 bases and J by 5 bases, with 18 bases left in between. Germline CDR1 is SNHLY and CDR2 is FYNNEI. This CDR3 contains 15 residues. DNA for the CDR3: TGTGCCAGCAGTTTTTCTAGGGGAGGGCGAACTGAAGCTTTCTTT. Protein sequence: CASSFSRGGRTEAFF.

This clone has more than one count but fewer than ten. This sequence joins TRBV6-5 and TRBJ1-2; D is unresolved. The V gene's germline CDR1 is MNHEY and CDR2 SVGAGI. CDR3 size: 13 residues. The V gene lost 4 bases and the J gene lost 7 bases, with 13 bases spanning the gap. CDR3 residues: CASSLWGGSGYTF. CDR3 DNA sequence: TGTGCCAGCAGTTTGTGGGGAGGGAGTGGCTACACCTTC.

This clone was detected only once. The CDR3 nucleotides are TGCGCCAGCAGCGGGGCAGGTCGCGGGGAGCTGTTTTTT. Its protein product is CASSGAGRGELFF. The chain uses TRBV5-1 and TRBJ2-2, with a weak D call TRBD1 (5 bases). The germline V and J ends were trimmed by 4 bases and 7 bases, with 11 bases remaining between them. The CDR3 is 13 residues long. Germline lookup yields CDR1 SGHRS and CDR2 YFSETQ.

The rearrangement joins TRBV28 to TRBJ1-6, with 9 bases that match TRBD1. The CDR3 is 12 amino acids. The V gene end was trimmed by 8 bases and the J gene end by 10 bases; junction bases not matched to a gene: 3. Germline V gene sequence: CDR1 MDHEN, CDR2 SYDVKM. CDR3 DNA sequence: TGTGCCAGCTTTACAGGGGGCTCACCCCTCCACTTT. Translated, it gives CASFTGGSPLHF.

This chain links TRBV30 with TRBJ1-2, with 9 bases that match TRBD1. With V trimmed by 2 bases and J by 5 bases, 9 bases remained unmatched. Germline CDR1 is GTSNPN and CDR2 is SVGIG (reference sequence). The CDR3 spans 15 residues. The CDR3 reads CAWSSRDREGYGYTF. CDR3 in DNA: TGTGCCTGGAGTTCCCGGGACAGGGAAGGGTATGGCTACACCTTC. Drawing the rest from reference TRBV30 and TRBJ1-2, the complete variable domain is SQTIHQWPATLVQPVGSPLSLECTVEGTSNPNLYWYRQAAGRGLQLLFYSVGIGQISSEVPQNLSASRPQDRQFILSSKKLLLSDSGFYLCAWSSRDREGYGYTFGSGTRLTVV.

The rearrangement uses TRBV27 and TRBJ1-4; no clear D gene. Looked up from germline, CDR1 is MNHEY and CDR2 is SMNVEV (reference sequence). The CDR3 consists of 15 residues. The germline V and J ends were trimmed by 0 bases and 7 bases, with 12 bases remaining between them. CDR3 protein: CASSLSGGLGEKLFF. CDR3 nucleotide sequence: TGTGCCAGCAGTTTATCAGGAGGGTTGGGTGAAAAACTGTTTTTT.

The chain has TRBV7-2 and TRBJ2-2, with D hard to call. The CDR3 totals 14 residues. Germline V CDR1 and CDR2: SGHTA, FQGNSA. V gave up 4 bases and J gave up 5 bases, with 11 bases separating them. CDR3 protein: CASSSAIGTGELFF. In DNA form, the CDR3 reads TGTGCCAGCAGCTCCGCGATCGGGACCGGGGAGCTGTTTTTT.

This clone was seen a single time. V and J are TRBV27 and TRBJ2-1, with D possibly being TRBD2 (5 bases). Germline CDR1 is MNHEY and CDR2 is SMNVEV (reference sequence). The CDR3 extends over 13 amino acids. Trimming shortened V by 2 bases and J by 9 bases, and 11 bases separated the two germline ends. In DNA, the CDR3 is TGTGCCAGCAGTTTAGGGAGAACCAGTGAGCAGTTCTTC. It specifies CASSLGRTSEQFF.

The DNA for the CDR3 is TGTGCCAGCCTGAAGGACAGACTTAGGAACACCGGGGAGCTGTTTTTT. Translation: CASLKDRLRNTGELFF. The chain uses TRBV19 and TRBJ2-2; a possible D gene is TRBD1 (6 bases). Trimming shortened V by 9 bases and J by 1 base, and 18 bases separated the two germline ends. This CDR3 is built from 16 residues. From germline, CDR1 is LNHDA and CDR2 SQIVND (reference sequence).

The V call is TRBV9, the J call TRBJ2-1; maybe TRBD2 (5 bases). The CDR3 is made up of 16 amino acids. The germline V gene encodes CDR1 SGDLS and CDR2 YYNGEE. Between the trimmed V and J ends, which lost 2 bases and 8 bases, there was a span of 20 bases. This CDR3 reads CASSVGRVTLGDEQFF. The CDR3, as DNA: TGTGCCAGCAGCGTTGGGCGGGTTACCTTAGGCGATGAGCAGTTCTTC.

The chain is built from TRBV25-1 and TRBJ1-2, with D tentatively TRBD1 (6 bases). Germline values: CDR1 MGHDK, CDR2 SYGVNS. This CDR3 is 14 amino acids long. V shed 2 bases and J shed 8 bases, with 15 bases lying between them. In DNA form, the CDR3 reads TGTGCCAGCAGTGAAAAGGGGGTCCTGAGAGGCTACACCTTC. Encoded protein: CASSEKGVLRGYTF.

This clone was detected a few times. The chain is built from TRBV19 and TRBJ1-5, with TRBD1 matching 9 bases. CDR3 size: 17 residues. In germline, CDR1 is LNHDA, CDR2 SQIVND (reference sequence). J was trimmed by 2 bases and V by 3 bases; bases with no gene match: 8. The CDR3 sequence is CASSISGTGRRNQPQHF. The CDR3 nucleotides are TGTGCCAGTAGTATCTCAGGGACAGGGAGGCGCAATCAGCCCCAGCATTTT. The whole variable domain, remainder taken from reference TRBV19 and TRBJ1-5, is DGGITQSPKYLFRKEGQNVTLSCEQNLNHDAMYWYRQDPGQGLRLIYYSQIVNDFQKGDIAEGYSVSREKKESFPLTVTSAQKNPTAFYLCASSISGTGRRNQPQHFGDGTRLSIL.

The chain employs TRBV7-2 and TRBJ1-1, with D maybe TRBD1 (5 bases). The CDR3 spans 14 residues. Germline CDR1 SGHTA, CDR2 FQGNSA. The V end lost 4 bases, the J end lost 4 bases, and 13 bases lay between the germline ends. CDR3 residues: CASSYGGGSTEAFF. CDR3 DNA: TGTGCCAGCAGCTACGGGGGAGGGAGCACTGAAGCTTTCTTT.

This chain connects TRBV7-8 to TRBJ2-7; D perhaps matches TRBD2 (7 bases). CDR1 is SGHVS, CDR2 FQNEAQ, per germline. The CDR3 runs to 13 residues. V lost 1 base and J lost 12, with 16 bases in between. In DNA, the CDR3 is TGTGCCAGCAGCTTAGGGACAGAGGGGGGGCGGTACTTC. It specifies CASSLGTEGGRYF. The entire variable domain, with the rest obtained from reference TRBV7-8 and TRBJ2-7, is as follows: GAGVSQSPRYKVAKRGQDVALRCDPISGHVSLFWYQQALGQGPEFLTYFQNEAQLDKSGLPSDRFFAERPEGSVSTLKIQRTQQEDSAVYLCASSLGTEGGRYFGPGTRLTVT.

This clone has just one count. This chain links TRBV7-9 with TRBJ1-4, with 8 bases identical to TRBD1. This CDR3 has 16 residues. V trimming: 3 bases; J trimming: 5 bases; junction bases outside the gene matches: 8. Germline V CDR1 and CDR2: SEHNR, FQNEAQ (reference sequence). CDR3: CASSFGPRDRNEKLFF. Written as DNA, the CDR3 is TGTGCCAGCAGCTTCGGACCCCGGGACAGGAATGAAAAACTGTTTTTT.

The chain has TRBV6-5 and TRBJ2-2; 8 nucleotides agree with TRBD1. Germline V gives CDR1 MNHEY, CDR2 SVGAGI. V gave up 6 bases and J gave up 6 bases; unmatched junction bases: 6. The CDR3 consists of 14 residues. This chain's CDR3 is CASRRQGFAGELFF. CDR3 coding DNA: TGTGCCAGCAGACGACAGGGGTTCGCCGGGGAGCTGTTTTTT.

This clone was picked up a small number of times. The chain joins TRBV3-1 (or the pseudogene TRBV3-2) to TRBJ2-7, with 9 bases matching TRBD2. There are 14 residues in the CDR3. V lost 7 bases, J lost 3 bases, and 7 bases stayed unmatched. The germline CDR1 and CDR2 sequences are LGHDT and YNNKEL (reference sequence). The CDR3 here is CASTPLSGSYEQYF. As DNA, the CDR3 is TGTGCCAGCACCCCACTTAGCGGGAGCTACGAGCAGTACTTC.

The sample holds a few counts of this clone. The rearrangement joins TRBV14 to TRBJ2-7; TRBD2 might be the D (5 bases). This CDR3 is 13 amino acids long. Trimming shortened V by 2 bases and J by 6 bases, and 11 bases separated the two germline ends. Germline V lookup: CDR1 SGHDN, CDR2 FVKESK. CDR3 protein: CASSQNQAGEQYF. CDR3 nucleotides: TGTGCCAGCAGCCAAAATCAGGCGGGCGAGCAGTACTTC.